What follows are 32 T cell receptor beta chains derived from one specimen sequenced in a study of blood T cell repertoires in COVID-19. Here immunoSEQ multiplex PCR was the method, and the copy in TCRdb shows in-frame clones only, minus some. The sample holds approximately 90,000 clones; 85% are singletons and the top ten take around 4.1%. Sequencing was done on a sample of peripheral blood. The receptor set was obtained from a man aged 55 to 69 with acute or convalescent COVID-19.

This clone was seen just once. The chain couples TRBV9 to TRBJ2-3; 8 nucleotides match TRBD1. Germline CDR1 is SGDLS and CDR2 is YYNGEE. This CDR3 is 15 amino acids long. V dropped 4 bases and J dropped 2; count of bases not matched to a gene: 6. CDR3: CASSHGTGNTDTQYF. In DNA, the CDR3 is TGTGCCAGCAGCCACGGGACAGGCAACACAGATACGCAGTATTTT.

The chain is built from TRBV19 and TRBJ2-1; D perhaps matches TRBD1 (5 bases). The CDR3 totals 14 residues. Trimming cost V 3 bases and J 8 bases, with 14 bases left between them. Per the germline V gene, CDR1 is LNHDA and CDR2 is SQIVND (reference sequence). The CDR3 reads CASSISRVGDEQFF. The CDR3 DNA follows: TGTGCCAGTAGTATCTCCAGGGTAGGGGATGAGCAGTTCTTC. Filled out from reference TRBV19 and TRBJ2-1, the complete variable domain reads DGGITQSPKYLFRKEGQNVTLSCEQNLNHDAMYWYRQDPGQGLRLIYYSQIVNDFQKGDIAEGYSVSREKKESFPLTVTSAQKNPTAFYLCASSISRVGDEQFFGPGTRLTVL.

This sequence joins TRBV11-2 and TRBJ2-5; D not resolved. The germline V gene has CDR1 SGHAT and CDR2 FQNNGV. The CDR3 extends over 13 amino acids. V lost 3 bases, J lost 4 bases, and 9 bases lay in between. The CDR3 spells CASSFRRGETQYF. CDR3 sequence (DNA): TGTGCCAGCAGCTTCCGGAGAGGAGAGACCCAGTACTTC.

The chain joins TRBV19 to TRBJ2-2, with 10 bases aligning to TRBD2. The CDR3 covers 16 residues. J lost 5 bases, V lost 7 bases, and 10 bases had no gene match. Germline CDR1 is LNHDA and CDR2 is SQIVND (reference sequence). The CDR3 DNA is TGTGCCAGTAAGGAGCTAGCGGGGGCCAAAACCGGGGAGCTGTTTTTT. Translation gives CASKELAGAKTGELFF.

In its sample, this clone was seen once. The V call is TRBV14, the J call TRBJ2-1, with 8 positions matching TRBD2. CDR1 is SGHDN, CDR2 FVKESK, per germline. V was pared by 0 bases and J by 14 bases, with 9 bases of the junction left unmatched. The CDR3 runs to 14 residues. DNA for the CDR3: TGTGCCAGCAGCCAAGAGTTGACGGGAGGGCCTGAGTTCTTC. Translated: CASSQELTGGPEFF. The entire variable domain, with the rest obtained from reference TRBV14 and TRBJ2-1, is as follows: EAGVTQFPSHSVIEKGQTVTLRCDPISGHDNLYWYRRVMGKEIKFLLHFVKESKQDESGMPNNRFLAERTGGTYSTLKVQPAELEDSGVYFCASSQELTGGPEFFGPGTRLTVL.

Written as DNA, the CDR3 is TGCGCCAGCAGCGGTGGGACTAGCGGAGTGAACACCGGGGAGCTGTTTTTT. Its translation: CASSGGTSGVNTGELFF. V is TRBV5-1 and J is TRBJ2-2; 11 nucleotides line up with TRBD2. The V gene end was trimmed by 4 bases and the J gene end by 1 base; junction bases not matched to a gene: 6. Germline assignment: CDR1 SGHRS and CDR2 YFSETQ. The CDR3 is 17 residues long.

The rearrangement joins TRBV5-1 to TRBJ2-5; 11 positions agree with TRBD2. This CDR3 region has 18 residues. J lost 2 bases, V lost 0 bases, and 9 bases had no gene match. Germline assignment: CDR1 SGHRS and CDR2 YFSETQ. CDR3 nucleotide sequence: TGCGCCAGCAGCTTGGTACTAGCGGGAGCCCGGGGACAAGAGACCCAGTACTTC. It codes for CASSLVLAGARGQETQYF.

This clone was seen a handful of times. The V call is TRBV19, the J call TRBJ1-4; the D gene is possibly TRBD1 (6 bases). The V end was cut by 6 bases, the J end by 0 bases, with 14 bases between. CDR3 length: 16 amino acids. Looked up from germline, CDR1 is LNHDA and CDR2 is SQIVND (reference sequence). The DNA of the CDR3 is TGTGCCAGTAGGACATTAACAGGGACAACTAATGAAAAACTGTTTTTT. This sequence encodes CASRTLTGTTNEKLFF.

V gene TRBV6-5 combines with J gene TRBJ1-2; 8 nucleotides agree with TRBD1. The CDR3 loop spans 13 amino acids. V lost 7 bases, J lost 2 bases, and 3 bases stayed unmatched. Germline V gene sequence: CDR1 MNHEY, CDR2 SVGAGI. This CDR3 reads CASTYRGNYGYTF. The CDR3 DNA reads TGTGCCAGCACCTACAGGGGGAACTATGGCTACACCTTC.

This rearrangement joins TRBV5-1 to TRBJ1-3, with 9 bases that match TRBD1. V shed 4 bases and J 4 bases; nucleotides not matched to a gene: 6. The CDR3 runs 15 residues. Germline assignment: CDR1 SGHRS and CDR2 YFSETQ. CDR3 coding DNA: TGCGCCAGCAGCCTTGACAGGGGGTCGGGAAACACCATATATTTT. The encoded protein is CASSLDRGSGNTIYF.

CDR3 in amino acids: CASSLTAGRQETQYF. The CDR3, as DNA: TGTGCCAGCAGCTTAACGGCGGGCCGCCAAGAGACCCAGTACTTC. The chain has TRBV7-8 and TRBJ2-5; tentative D call: TRBD2 (5 bases). The V end was cut by 2 bases, the J end by 1 base, with 11 bases between. Germline V gene lookup returns CDR1 SGHVS and CDR2 FQNEAQ. The CDR3 is made up of 15 amino acids.

In this sample, this clone turned up once. This rearrangement joins TRBV19 to TRBJ2-5; D is ambiguous. V was pared by 4 bases and J by 5 bases, with 8 bases between. The germline CDR1 and CDR2 sequences are LNHDA and SQIVND (reference sequence). The CDR3 spans 12 residues. DNA of the CDR3: TGTGCCAGTAGTAGTTCTAGGGAGACCCAGTACTTC. Translation gives CASSSSRETQYF. The full variable domain, rest sourced from reference TRBV19 and TRBJ2-5, is DGGITQSPKYLFRKEGQNVTLSCEQNLNHDAMYWYRQDPGQGLRLIYYSQIVNDFQKGDIAEGYSVSREKKESFPLTVTSAQKNPTAFYLCASSSSRETQYFGPGTRLLVL.

The CDR3 DNA sequence: TGCAGTGCGGCAGGCCGAGAGACCCAGTACTTC. This gives the protein CSAAGRETQYF. The chain combines TRBV20-1 with TRBJ2-5; D is ambiguous. CDR1 is DFQATT, CDR2 SNEGSKA, per germline (reference sequence). The CDR3 covers 11 residues. V lost 6 bases and J 4 bases, leaving 9 bases between the germline ends.

This chain joins TRBV11-3 and TRBJ2-3; 9 nucleotides line up with TRBD2. After removal of 1 base from V and 5 bases from J, the junction contained 7 bases not matched to a gene. CDR3 size: 16 residues. CDR1 is SGHNT and CDR2 is YENEEA in the germline V gene. CDR3 region: CASSLVGGGAGDTQYF. The CDR3 bases are TGTGCCAGCAGCTTAGTAGGCGGGGGGGCCGGAGATACGCAGTATTTT.

This clone was recorded a few times. V is TRBV7-9 and J is TRBJ1-3; D unresolved. The CDR3 totals 12 residues. CDR1 SEHNR and CDR2 FQNEAQ come from the germline V gene (reference sequence). Trimming pared 5 bases from V and 3 bases from J, leaving 5 bases between. The CDR3: CASSRDGNTIYF. In DNA, the CDR3 is TGTGCCAGCAGCCGCGATGGAAACACCATATATTTT.

The V gene is TRBV29-1, the J gene TRBJ2-1, with 8 bases matching TRBD2. Germline-derived CDR1 and CDR2 are SQVTM and ANQGSEA. CDR3 length: 13 residues. J gave up 8 bases and V 7 bases, and 10 bases lay outside the gene matches. In nucleotides, the CDR3 is TGCAGCGCTACCGGGACTAGTCTCGATGAGCAGTTCTTC. It encodes CSATGTSLDEQFF.

The chain recombines TRBV5-1 with TRBJ1-6, with D uncertain. The V end lost 1 base, the J end lost 5 bases, and 10 bases lay between the germline ends. This CDR3 spans 15 amino acids. From germline, CDR1 is SGHRS and CDR2 YFSETQ. CDR3 loop: CASSLKTGDNSPLHF. The DNA of the CDR3 is TGCGCCAGCAGCTTGAAAACCGGGGATAATTCACCCCTCCACTTT.

The genes are TRBV6-5 and TRBJ2-1; tentatively, D is TRBD2 (5 bases). CDR1 is MNHEY and CDR2 is SVGAGI in the germline V gene. V lost 6 bases and J 8 bases, leaving 17 bases between the germline ends. The CDR3 is made up of 14 amino acids. The CDR3 is CASRPSRSGDEQFF. CDR3 coding DNA: TGTGCCAGCAGACCCAGCAGGTCCGGGGATGAGCAGTTCTTC.

The chain has TRBV3-1 (or the pseudogene TRBV3-2) and TRBJ1-3; no definite D call. V lost 4 bases and J 7 bases, leaving 11 bases between the germline ends. The CDR3 runs 13 residues. Germline V lookup: CDR1 LGHDT, CDR2 YNNKEL (reference sequence). The CDR3 loop reads CASSLREGNTIYF. DNA for the CDR3: TGTGCCAGCAGCCTCCGGGAAGGGAACACCATATATTTT.

V usage is TRBV7-9 and J usage is TRBJ2-7; 12 nucleotides match TRBD2. V lost 5 bases and J lost 6; bases outside the gene matches: 8. This CDR3 comprises 15 residues. From germline, CDR1 is SEHNR and CDR2 FQNEAQ (reference sequence). CDR3 amino acids: CASSPRTSGKGEQYF. CDR3 sequence (DNA): TGTGCCAGCAGCCCCCGGACTAGCGGGAAAGGCGAGCAGTACTTC. Full variable domain (rest looked up from reference TRBV7-9 and TRBJ2-7): DTGVSQNPRHKITKRGQNVTFRCDPISEHNRLYWYRQTLGQGPEFLTYFQNEAQLEKSRLLSDRFSAERPKGSFSTLEIQRTEQGDSAMYLCASSPRTSGKGEQYFGPGTRLTVT.

A remark on this clone: In the same sample, other DNA sequences code for this CDR3. This rearrangement joins TRBV7-2 to TRBJ2-3; a possible D gene is TRBD1 (5 bases). Trimming took 0 bases from V and 3 from J, leaving 7 bases between them. Germline CDR1 reads SGHTA; CDR2 reads FQGNSA. CDR3 length: 14 residues. CDR3 amino acids: CASSLARGTDTQYF. The CDR3, as DNA: TGTGCCAGCAGCTTAGCTAGGGGTACAGATACGCAGTATTTT.

The chain carries TRBV3-1 (or the pseudogene TRBV3-2) and TRBJ1-1, with D hard to call. Germline V gene lookup returns CDR1 LGHDT and CDR2 YNNKEL (reference sequence). This CDR3 comprises 15 residues. Between the trimmed V and J ends, which lost 0 bases and 1 base, there was a span of 9 bases. CDR3 protein: CASSQDLEANTEAFF. In DNA form, the CDR3 reads TGTGCCAGCAGCCAAGATCTCGAGGCGAACACTGAAGCTTTCTTT.

This clone showed up just once. V usage is TRBV5-1 and J usage is TRBJ1-2; no firm D call. This CDR3 region has 13 residues. Per the germline V gene, CDR1 is SGHRS and CDR2 is YFSETQ. The V end lost 2 bases, the J end lost 6 bases, and 11 bases lay between the germline ends. The CDR3 coding sequence is TGCGCCAGCAGCTTTTCGGGGAGGGATGGCTACACCTTC. Its protein product is CASSFSGRDGYTF.

Only a few counts were recorded for this clone. The rearrangement joins TRBV2 to TRBJ2-7; TRBD1 is a possible D gene (5 bases). Germline lookup yields CDR1 SNHLY and CDR2 FYNNEI. The V end lost 6 bases, the J end lost 0 bases, and 6 bases lay between the germline ends. The CDR3 length is 12 residues. The CDR3 coding sequence is TGTGCCAGCAGGGACAACTCCTACGAGCAGTACTTC. Its translation: CASRDNSYEQYF.

The chain joins TRBV19 to TRBJ1-6, with D possibly matching TRBD1 (6 bases). CDR1 is LNHDA, CDR2 SQIVND, per germline (reference sequence). V lost 3 bases and J lost 8, with 11 bases in between. This CDR3 spans 14 amino acids. The DNA of the CDR3 is TGTGCCAGTAGTATGGGACAAGACTATTCACCCCTCCACTTT. Translation gives CASSMGQDYSPLHF.

The gene calls are TRBV27 and TRBJ2-1; 7 nucleotides agree with TRBD1. The CDR3 runs to 16 residues. Germline V gives CDR1 MNHEY, CDR2 SMNVEV (reference sequence). The V and J ends lost 5 bases and 6 bases, in that order; junction bases with no gene match: 13. CDR3 nucleotide sequence: TGTGCCAGCAGTCCGAAAGGGGGCCCACCTTTCAATGAGCAGTTCTTC. This gives the protein CASSPKGGPPFNEQFF.

The rearrangement uses TRBV19 and TRBJ2-1; 9 bases map to TRBD1. The CDR3 has 12 amino acids. V trimming: 4 bases; J trimming: 13 bases; junction bases outside the gene matches: 5. Germline V gene sequence: CDR1 LNHDA, CDR2 SQIVND (reference sequence). This chain's CDR3 is CASSNTGGAQFF. In DNA form, the CDR3 reads TGTGCCAGTAGTAATACAGGGGGCGCCCAGTTCTTC.

Regarding this clone: Relative to the germline gene, one junction end is altered; a read error may explain this. The chain joins TRBV7-9 to TRBJ2-7; 9 bases agree with TRBD1. The CDR3 spans 14 residues. Germline CDR1 reads SEHNR; CDR2 reads FQNEAQ (reference sequence). CDR3 sequence (DNA): TGTGCCAGCAGCTTACGGGACAGGGTGTACGAGCAGTGCTTC. This encodes CASSLRDRVYEQCF.

V usage is TRBV16 and J usage is TRBJ2-1; TRBD1 matches 7 bases. The junction had 9 bases not matched to a gene; V was cut back by 8 bases and J by 2 bases. Germline-derived CDR1 and CDR2 are KGHSY and FQNENV. This CDR3 has 15 amino acids. CDR3 nucleotides: TGTGCCAGCCGCAAAGACAGGGTTACCTACAATGAGCAGTTCTTC. Its translation is CASRKDRVTYNEQFF.

The gene calls are TRBV10-3 and TRBJ2-5; D is uncertain. Trimming shortened V by 0 bases and J by 2 bases, and 7 bases separated the two germline ends. There are 14 residues in the CDR3. CDR1 is ENHRY, CDR2 SYGVKD, per germline. This CDR3 reads CAISESGAQETQYF. In DNA, the CDR3 is TGTGCCATCAGTGAGTCGGGCGCGCAAGAGACCCAGTACTTC.

This clone has a handful of counts. The V gene is TRBV7-9, the J gene TRBJ2-2, with D perhaps matching TRBD1 (6 bases). From germline, CDR1 is SEHNR and CDR2 FQNEAQ (reference sequence). Trimming pared 2 bases from V and 4 bases from J, leaving 11 bases between. CDR3 length equals 15 residues. The CDR3 DNA reads TGTGCCAGCAGCTTAAACAGGGCGGGCACCGGGGAGCTGTTTTTT. It specifies CASSLNRAGTGELFF.

The chain is built from TRBV2 and TRBJ1-1; D might be TRBD1 (5 bases). The CDR3 extends over 16 amino acids. V lost 7 bases, J lost 5 bases, and 23 bases lay in between. Germline V gene lookup returns CDR1 SNHLY and CDR2 FYNNEI. CDR3 amino acids: CASTGLLGRGGTEAFF. CDR3 DNA sequence: TGTGCCAGCACCGGGTTGTTGGGACGGGGGGGGACTGAAGCTTTCTTT.